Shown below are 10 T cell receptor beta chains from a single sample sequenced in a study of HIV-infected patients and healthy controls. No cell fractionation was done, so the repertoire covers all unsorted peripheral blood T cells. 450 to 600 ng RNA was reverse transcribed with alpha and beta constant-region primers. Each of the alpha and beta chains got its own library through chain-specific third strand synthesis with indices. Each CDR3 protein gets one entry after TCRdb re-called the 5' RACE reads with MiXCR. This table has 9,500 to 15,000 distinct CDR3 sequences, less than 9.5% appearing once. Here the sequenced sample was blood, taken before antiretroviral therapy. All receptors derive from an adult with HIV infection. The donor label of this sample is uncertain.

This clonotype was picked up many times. The CDR3 coding sequence is TGTGCCAGCAGATATTGGGACATGAGCACAGATACGCAGTATTTT. Translating gives CASRYWDMSTDTQYF. This chain links TRBV6-1 with TRBJ2-3; tentative D call: TRBD1 (6 bases). V was trimmed by 6 bases and J by 0 bases, leaving 13 bases between them. Germline CDR1 and CDR2: MNHNS and SASEGT. This CDR3 is 15 amino acids long.

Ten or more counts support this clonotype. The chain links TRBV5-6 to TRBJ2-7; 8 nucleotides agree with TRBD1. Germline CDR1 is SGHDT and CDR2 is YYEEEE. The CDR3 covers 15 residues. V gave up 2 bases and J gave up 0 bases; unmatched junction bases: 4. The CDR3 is CASSFWDRSSYEQYF. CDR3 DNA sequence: TGTGCCAGCAGCTTCTGGGACAGGTCCTCCTACGAGCAGTACTTC. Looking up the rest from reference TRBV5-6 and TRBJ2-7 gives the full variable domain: DAGVTQSPTHLIKTRGQQVTLRCSPKSGHDTVSWYQQALGQGPQFIFQYYEEEERQRGNFPDRFSGHQFPNYSSELNVNALLLGDSALYLCASSFWDRSSYEQYFGPGTRLTVT.

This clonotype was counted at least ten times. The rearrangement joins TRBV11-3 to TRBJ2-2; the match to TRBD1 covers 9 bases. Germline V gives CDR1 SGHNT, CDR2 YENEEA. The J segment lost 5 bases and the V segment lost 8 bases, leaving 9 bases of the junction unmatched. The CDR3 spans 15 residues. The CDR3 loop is CASGPGQGGTGELFF. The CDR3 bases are TGTGCCAGCGGACCGGGACAGGGAGGGACCGGGGAGCTGTTTTTT.

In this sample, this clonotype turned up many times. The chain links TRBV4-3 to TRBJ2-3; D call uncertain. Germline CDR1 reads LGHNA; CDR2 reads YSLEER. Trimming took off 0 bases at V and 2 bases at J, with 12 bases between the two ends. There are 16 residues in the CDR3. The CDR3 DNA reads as TGCGCCAGCAGCCAAGATCGGTACAGCGACACAGATACGCAGTATTTT. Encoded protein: CASSQDRYSDTDTQYF.

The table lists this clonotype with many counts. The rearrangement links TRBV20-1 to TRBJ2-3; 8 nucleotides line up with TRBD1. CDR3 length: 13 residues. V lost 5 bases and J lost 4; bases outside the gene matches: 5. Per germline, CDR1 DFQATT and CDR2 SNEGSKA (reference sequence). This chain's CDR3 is CSAHPGGADTQYF. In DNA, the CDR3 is TGCAGTGCTCACCCAGGGGGCGCAGATACGCAGTATTTT.

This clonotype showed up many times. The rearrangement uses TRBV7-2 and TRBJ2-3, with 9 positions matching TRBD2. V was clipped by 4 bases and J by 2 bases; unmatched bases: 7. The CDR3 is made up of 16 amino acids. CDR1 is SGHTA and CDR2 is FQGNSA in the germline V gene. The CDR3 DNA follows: TGTGCCAGCAGCTCAGTTAGCGGGAGCCCCACAGATACGCAGTATTTT. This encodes CASSSVSGSPTDTQYF.

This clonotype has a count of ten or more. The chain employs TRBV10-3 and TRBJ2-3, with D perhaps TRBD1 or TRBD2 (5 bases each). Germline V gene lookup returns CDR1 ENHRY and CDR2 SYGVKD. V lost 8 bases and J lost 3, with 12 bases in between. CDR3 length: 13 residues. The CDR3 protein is CAIGGQVTDTQYF. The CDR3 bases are TGTGCCATCGGAGGACAAGTAACAGATACGCAGTATTTT.

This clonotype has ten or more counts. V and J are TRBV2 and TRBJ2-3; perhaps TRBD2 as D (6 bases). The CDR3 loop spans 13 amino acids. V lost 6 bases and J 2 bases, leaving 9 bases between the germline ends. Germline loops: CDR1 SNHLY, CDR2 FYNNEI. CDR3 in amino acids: CASRGGVTDTQYF. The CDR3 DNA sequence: TGTGCCAGCAGAGGAGGGGTCACAGATACGCAGTATTTT.

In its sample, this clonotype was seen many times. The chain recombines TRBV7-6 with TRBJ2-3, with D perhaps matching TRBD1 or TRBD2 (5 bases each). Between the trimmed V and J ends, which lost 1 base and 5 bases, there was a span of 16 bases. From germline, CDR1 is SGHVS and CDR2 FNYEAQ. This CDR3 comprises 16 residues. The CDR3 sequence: CASSLGREWVKDTQYF. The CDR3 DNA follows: TGTGCCAGCAGCTTAGGCAGGGAGTGGGTAAAAGATACGCAGTATTTT.

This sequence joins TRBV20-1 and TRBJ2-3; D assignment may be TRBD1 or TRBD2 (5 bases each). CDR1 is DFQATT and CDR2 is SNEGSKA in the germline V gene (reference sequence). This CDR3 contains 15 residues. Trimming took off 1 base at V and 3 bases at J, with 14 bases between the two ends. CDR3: CSARVGTSGTDTQYF. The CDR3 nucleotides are TGCAGTGCTAGAGTGGGGACCTCGGGGACAGATACGCAGTATTTT.